The TCR beta chain under discussion was sequenced for a study of regulatory T cells in long-lasting Graves disease. Time point denoted: persistent/refractory GD, antithyroid drugs over 5 years with positive TRAb. Generation of the TCR library employed RNA extracted from PBMCs. Library construction for TCR beta used iRepertoire HTBI primers and Arm-PCR of CDR3 regions. TCRdb reprocessed the multiplex PCR reads via MiXCR and lists one record per CDR3 protein. The sample holds 500,000 to 800,000 distinct CDR3 sequences, about 30% seen once. With respect to this clonotype: As the CDR3 is not closed by the conserved phenylalanine or tryptophan, this likely results from a read error.

CDR1 and CDR2 (germline): SGHAT, FQNNGV. The CDR3 contains 14 residues. V lost 5 bases, J lost 5 bases, and 15 bases lay in between. Sample: peripheral blood mononuclear cells (PBMCs), taken when the disease was refractory, from a patient treated with antithyroid drugs. The chain links TRBV11-2 to TRBJ1-2; a weak D match, TRBD1 (6 bases). The sequence was obtained from a female donor with Graves disease. For the CDR3, the DNA is TGTGCCAGCAGCCCCACGGACAGACCATATGGCTACACCCTC. It encodes CASSPTDRPYGYTL.